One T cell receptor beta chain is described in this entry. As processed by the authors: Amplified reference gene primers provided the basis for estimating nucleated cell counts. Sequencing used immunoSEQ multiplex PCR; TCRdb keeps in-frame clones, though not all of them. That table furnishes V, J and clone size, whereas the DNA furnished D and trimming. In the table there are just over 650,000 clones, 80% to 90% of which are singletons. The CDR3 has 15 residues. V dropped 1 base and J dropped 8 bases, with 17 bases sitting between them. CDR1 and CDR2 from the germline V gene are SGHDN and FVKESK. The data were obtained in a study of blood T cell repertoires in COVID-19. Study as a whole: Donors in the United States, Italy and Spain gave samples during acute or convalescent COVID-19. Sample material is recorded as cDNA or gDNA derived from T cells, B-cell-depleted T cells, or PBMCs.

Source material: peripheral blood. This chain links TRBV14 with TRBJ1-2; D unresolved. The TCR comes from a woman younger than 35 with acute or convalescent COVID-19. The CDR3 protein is CASSQGRFLGSGYTF. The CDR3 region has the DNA TGTGCCAGCAGCCAAGGGCGGTTTTTAGGGAGCGGCTACACCTTC.